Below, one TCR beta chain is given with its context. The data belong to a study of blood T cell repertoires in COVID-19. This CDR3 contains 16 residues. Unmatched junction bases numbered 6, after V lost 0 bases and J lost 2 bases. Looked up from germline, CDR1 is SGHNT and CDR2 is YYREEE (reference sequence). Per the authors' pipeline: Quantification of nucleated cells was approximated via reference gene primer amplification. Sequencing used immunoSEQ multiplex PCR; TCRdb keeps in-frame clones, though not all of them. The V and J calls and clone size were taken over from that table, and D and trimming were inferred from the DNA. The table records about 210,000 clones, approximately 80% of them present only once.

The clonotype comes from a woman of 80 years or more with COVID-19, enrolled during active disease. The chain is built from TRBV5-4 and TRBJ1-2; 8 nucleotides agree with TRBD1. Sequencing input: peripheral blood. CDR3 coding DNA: TGTGCCAGCAGCTTGGGGCCAGGGGGCGTCAACTATGGCTACACCTTC. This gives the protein CASSLGPGGVNYGYTF.